These 21 T cell receptor beta chains share one sample of origin, sequenced in a study of CD8 T cells in ankylosing spondylitis. TCRdb processed the 5' RACE reads anew with MiXCR; each CDR3 protein has one entry. In the table there are more than 150,000 distinct CDR3 sequences, under 14% of which are singletons. Sequencing was carried out using blood, either unsorted or a sorted T cell fraction (not recorded which). All receptors derive from a male donor with ankylosing spondylitis or in good health (not recorded which).

This clonotype was detected many times. V usage is TRBV21-1 and J usage is TRBJ2-7; the DNA was not compared with TRBD2, the D call given in the table. TRBV21-1 corresponds to a pseudogene. CDR3 length equals 18 residues. The CDR3 spells CASSQVGAGRVFRDEQYF. The CDR3 coding sequence is TGTGCCAGCAGCCAGGTGGGAGCCGGGAGGGTTTTCAGGGACGAGCAGTACTTC.

At least ten counts were recorded for this clonotype. This chain links TRBV28 with TRBJ2-1; a possible D gene is TRBD1 (5 bases). V dropped 11 bases and J dropped 0 bases, with 14 bases sitting between them. The length of the CDR3 is 14 residues. Germline lookup yields CDR1 MDHEN and CDR2 SYDVKM. Written as DNA, the CDR3 is TGTGCCTCCCTTCGTCAGGGCTCCTACAATGAGCAGTTCTTC. This codes for CASLRQGSYNEQFF.

This clonotype appeared many times. V and J are TRBV11-2 and TRBJ2-7; weak D call: TRBD1 (6 bases). This CDR3 is 16 amino acids long. Looked up from germline, CDR1 is SGHAT and CDR2 is FQNNGV. The ends were cut back, 0 bases at V and 2 bases at J, with 14 bases in the middle. The CDR3 sequence is CASSLDRGTPTYEQYF. CDR3 DNA sequence: TGTGCCAGCAGCTTAGATCGTGGGACACCGACCTACGAGCAGTACTTC.

This clonotype was detected a few times. Written as DNA, the CDR3 is TGTGCCTCCATGCCCCGACGGAAGAGCTCCTACAATGAGCAGTTCTTC. This encodes CASMPRRKSSYNEQFF. The rearrangement joins TRBV7-9 to TRBJ2-1; no clear D gene. Germline lookup yields CDR1 SEHNR and CDR2 FQNEAQ (reference sequence). V was trimmed by 11 bases and J by 0 bases, leaving 20 bases between them. CDR3 length: 16 residues. Using reference TRBV7-9 and TRBJ2-1 for the parts outside the CDR3, the full variable domain is DTGVSQNPRHKITKRGQNVTFRCDPISEHNRLYWYRQTLGQGPEFLTYFQNEAQLEKSRLLSDRFSAERPKGSFSTLEIQRTEQGDSAMYLCASMPRRKSSYNEQFFGPGTRLTVL.

This clonotype was found a few times. The gene calls are TRBV27 and TRBJ2-7; the D is unclear. Germline V gene data show CDR1 as MNHEY and CDR2 as SMNVEV (reference sequence). CDR3 size: 13 residues. V lost 0 bases and J 7 bases, leaving 10 bases between the germline ends. DNA of the CDR3: TGTGCCAGCAGTTTATCGGGCCTAGGGGAGCAGTACTTC. It specifies CASSLSGLGEQYF.

The sample holds many counts of this clonotype. This chain uses TRBV9 with TRBJ1-1; D ambiguous. Germline V lookup: CDR1 SGDLS, CDR2 YYNGEE. V lost 0 bases and J 5 bases, leaving 8 bases between the germline ends. The CDR3 consists of 13 residues. In nucleotides, the CDR3 is TGTGCCAGCAGCGTAGACGAGGTTACTGAAGCTTTCTTT. Amino acids: CASSVDEVTEAFF. Full variable domain (outside the CDR3, taken from reference TRBV9 and TRBJ1-1): DSGVTQTPKHLITATGQRVTLRCSPRSGDLSVYWYQQSLDQGLQFLIQYYNGEERAKGNILERFSAQQFPDLHSELNLSSLELGDSALYFCASSVDEVTEAFFGQGTRLTVV.

This chain connects TRBV6-2 or TRBV6-3 to TRBJ1-1, with D maybe TRBD1 (5 bases). CDR3 length: 17 residues. CDR1 is MNHEY and CDR2 is SVGEGT in the germline V gene. Trimming stripped 7 bases from V and 3 bases from J, with 24 bases between. The CDR3 sequence is CASTQGTPPYHDTEAFF. As DNA, the CDR3 is TGTGCCAGCACCCAAGGGACGCCGCCTTACCACGACACTGAAGCTTTCTTT.

This chain uses TRBV6-1 with TRBJ1-5; D call uncertain. The V and J ends lost 6 bases and 2 bases respectively, with 20 bases between them. Germline CDR1 and CDR2: MNHNS and SASEGT. The CDR3 has 17 amino acids. The CDR3 DNA follows: TGTGCCAGCAGCCTTAAAGGACCTAAAACGGGCAATCAGCCCCAGCATTTT. Translating gives CASSLKGPKTGNQPQHF.

The CDR3 here is CASSLLGGSNEQFF. The DNA of the CDR3 is TGCGCCAGCAGCTTGCTCGGCGGGAGTAATGAGCAGTTCTTC. The chain joins TRBV5-1 to TRBJ2-1; the match to TRBD2 covers 7 bases. The germline gives CDR1 SGHRS, CDR2 YFSETQ. CDR3 size: 14 residues. The J segment lost 7 bases and the V segment lost 1 base, leaving 5 bases of the junction unmatched. Supplemented by reference TRBV5-1 and TRBJ2-1, the full variable domain reads KAGVTQTPRYLIKTRGQQVTLSCSPISGHRSVSWYQQTPGQGLQFLFEYFSETQRNKGNFPGRFSGRQFSNSRSEMNVSTLELGDSALYLCASSLLGGSNEQFFGPGTRLTVL.

In its sample, this clonotype was seen many times. The rearrangement links TRBV10-3 to TRBJ2-2; D remains ambiguous. V lost 2 bases and J lost 7, with 5 bases in between. The CDR3 is 12 amino acids. Germline V gene lookup returns CDR1 ENHRY and CDR2 SYGVKD. The CDR3 here is CAISEGSGELFF. The CDR3 nucleotides are TGTGCCATCAGTGAGGGCAGCGGGGAGCTGTTTTTT.

The sample holds many counts of this clonotype. The rearrangement joins TRBV10-2 to TRBJ1-6, with unresolved D. Trimming removed 6 bases from V and 6 bases from J, with 12 bases in between. Germline CDR1 reads WSHSY; CDR2 reads SAAADI. The CDR3 has 14 residues. The CDR3 DNA reads TGCGCCAGCAGGGGGAACACCATTAATTCACCCCTCCACTTT. Its translation is CASRGNTINSPLHF.

This clonotype was seen repeatedly, ten times or more. The CDR3 protein is CASSAERSSYEQYF. The CDR3 nucleotides read TGTGCCAGCAGTGCGGAGAGAAGCTCCTACGAGCAGTACTTC. The V gene is TRBV25-1, the J gene TRBJ2-7; D call uncertain. The V end lost 4 bases, the J end lost 0 bases, and 10 bases lay between the germline ends. Germline-derived CDR1 and CDR2 are MGHDK and SYGVNS. The CDR3 has 14 residues.

This clonotype appeared many times. This chain connects TRBV27 to TRBJ2-1, with 10 bases lining up with TRBD2. After removal of 10 bases from V and 3 bases from J, the junction contained 9 bases not matched to a gene. CDR3 length equals 15 residues. In germline, CDR1 is MNHEY, CDR2 SMNVEV (reference sequence). CDR3 region: CATQSGRALYNEQFF. The DNA of the CDR3 is TGTGCCACCCAGAGCGGGAGGGCCCTCTACAATGAGCAGTTCTTC.

This clonotype was seen at least ten times. The V gene is TRBV2, the J gene TRBJ2-1; TRBD1 might be the D (5 bases). Germline V gene data show CDR1 as SNHLY and CDR2 as FYNNEI. CDR3 size: 12 residues. V was cut by 2 bases and J by 8 bases, with 7 bases left in between. The CDR3 protein is CASSEWGHEQFF. CDR3 DNA: TGTGCCAGCAGTGAATGGGGCCATGAGCAGTTCTTC. The full variable domain, completed using reference TRBV2 and TRBJ2-1, is EPEVTQTPSHQVTQMGQEVILRCVPISNHLYFYWYRQILGQKVEFLVSFYNNEISEKSEIFDDQFSVERPDGSNFTLKIRSTKLEDSAMYFCASSEWGHEQFFGPGTRLTVL.

This chain joins TRBV7-2 and TRBJ1-6; 9 bases agree with TRBD1. This CDR3 has 15 residues. Per the germline V gene, CDR1 is SGHTA and CDR2 is FQGNSA. The ends lost 1 base at V and 9 bases at J; junction bases unmatched: 4. In nucleotides, the CDR3 is TGTGCCAGCAGCTTAGGGCCGGACAGGGGTTCACCCCTCCACTTT. It codes for CASSLGPDRGSPLHF.

This clonotype appeared many times. V is TRBV12-3 or TRBV12-4 and J is TRBJ1-2, with D uncertain. The V gene lost 6 bases and the J gene lost 6 bases, with 14 bases spanning the gap. This CDR3 has 13 amino acids. The DNA of the CDR3 is TGTGCCAGCAGCGAACTGTCCACCCATGGCTACACCTTC. Amino acid sequence: CASSELSTHGYTF.

The chain has TRBV6-1 and TRBJ1-4; possibly TRBD1 for D (5 bases). The V and J ends lost 7 bases and 7 bases respectively, with 16 bases between them. CDR3 size: 14 residues. Germline CDR1 MNHNS, CDR2 SASEGT. CDR3 coding DNA: TGTGCCAGCATGGGGCCAGGGCTTTTTGAAAAACTGTTTTTT. It yields the protein CASMGPGLFEKLFF.

V usage is TRBV7-8 and J usage is TRBJ2-5; tentatively, D is TRBD1 or TRBD2 (6 bases each). Per germline, CDR1 SGHVS and CDR2 FQNEAQ. This CDR3 has 16 amino acids. Trimming took off 1 base at V and 5 bases at J, with 17 bases between the two ends. CDR3 in amino acids: CASSLGPVTGAETQYF. The CDR3 coding sequence is TGTGCCAGCAGCTTAGGGCCGGTCACGGGGGCGGAGACCCAGTACTTC.

This clonotype was observed many times. This chain links TRBV15 with TRBJ2-1; TRBD2 matches at 15 bases. The V gene end was trimmed by 0 bases and the J gene end by 6 bases; junction bases not matched to a gene: 9. This CDR3 has 19 residues. Germline CDR1 is LNHNV and CDR2 is YYDKDF (reference sequence). The CDR3 region has the DNA TGTGCCACCAGCAGAGATCGGAGTCGGACTAGCGGGAGGGCCAATGAGCAGTTCTTC. Amino acids: CATSRDRSRTSGRANEQFF.

This clonotype was seen many times. The V and J genes are TRBV5-1 and TRBJ2-2; 7 bases are a match to TRBD1. V lost 7 bases, J lost 6 bases, and 9 bases stayed unmatched. This CDR3 has 14 residues. Per the germline V gene, CDR1 is SGHRS and CDR2 is YFSETQ. CDR3 sequence (DNA): TGCGCCAGCCGAACGACAGGGCGTTCCGGGGAGCTGTTTTTT. This sequence encodes CASRTTGRSGELFF.

This clonotype was observed a few times. The chain carries TRBV20-1 and TRBJ2-1, with 8 bases lining up with TRBD2. CDR3 length: 15 residues. V lost 1 base to trimming and J lost 3 bases; unmatched junction nucleotides: 5. Germline values: CDR1 DFQATT, CDR2 SNEGSKA (reference sequence). CDR3 nucleotide sequence: TGCAGTGCTAGAGGGGCTAGCGGGTTCTACAATGAGCAGTTCTTC. Translated: CSARGASGFYNEQFF.